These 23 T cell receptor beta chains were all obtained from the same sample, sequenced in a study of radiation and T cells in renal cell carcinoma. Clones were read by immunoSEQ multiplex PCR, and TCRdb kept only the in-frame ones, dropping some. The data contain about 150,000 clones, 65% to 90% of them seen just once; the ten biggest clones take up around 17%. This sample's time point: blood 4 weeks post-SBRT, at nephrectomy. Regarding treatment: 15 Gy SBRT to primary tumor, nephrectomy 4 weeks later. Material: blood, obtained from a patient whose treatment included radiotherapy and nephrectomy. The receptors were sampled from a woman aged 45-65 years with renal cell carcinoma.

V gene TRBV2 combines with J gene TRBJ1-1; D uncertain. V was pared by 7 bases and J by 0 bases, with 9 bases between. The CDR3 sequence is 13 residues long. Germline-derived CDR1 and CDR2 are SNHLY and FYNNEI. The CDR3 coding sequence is TGTGCCAGCAATAAACGGATGAACACTGAAGCTTTCTTT. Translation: CASNKRMNTEAFF.

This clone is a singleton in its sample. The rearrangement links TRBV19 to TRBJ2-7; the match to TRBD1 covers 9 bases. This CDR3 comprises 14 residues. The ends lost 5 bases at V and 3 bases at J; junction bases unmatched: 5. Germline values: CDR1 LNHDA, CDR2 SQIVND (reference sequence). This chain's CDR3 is CASSSGTGFYEQYF. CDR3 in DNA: TGTGCCAGTAGTTCCGGGACAGGGTTCTACGAGCAGTACTTC.

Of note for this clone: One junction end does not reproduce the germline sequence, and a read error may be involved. The CDR3 nucleotides are TGTGCCAGCACCGGGACAGGGGTCCGTCGGATCTTT. Its protein product is CASTGTGVRRIF. The genes are TRBV5-6 and TRBJ1-1, with 10 bases matching TRBD1. The CDR3 is made up of 12 amino acids. CDR1 is SGHDT, CDR2 YYEEEE, per germline.

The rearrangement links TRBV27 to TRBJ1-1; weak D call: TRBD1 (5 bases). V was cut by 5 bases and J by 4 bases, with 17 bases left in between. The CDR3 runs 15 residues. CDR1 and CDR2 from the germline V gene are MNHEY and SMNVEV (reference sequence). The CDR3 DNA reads TGTGCCAGCAGTCCACCGGGACTCCGGAGCACTGAAGCTTTCTTT. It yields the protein CASSPPGLRSTEAFF.

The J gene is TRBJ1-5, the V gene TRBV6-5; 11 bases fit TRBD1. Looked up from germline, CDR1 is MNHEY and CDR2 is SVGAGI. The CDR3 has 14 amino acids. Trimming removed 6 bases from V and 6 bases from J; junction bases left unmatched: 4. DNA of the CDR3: TGTGCCAGCAGGGGACAGGGGGGAAGTCAGCCCCAGCATTTT. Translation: CASRGQGGSQPQHF.

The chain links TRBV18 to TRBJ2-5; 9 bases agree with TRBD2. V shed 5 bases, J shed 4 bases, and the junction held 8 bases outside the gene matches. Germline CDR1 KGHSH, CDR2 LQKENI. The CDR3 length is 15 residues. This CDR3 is CASSSSLAGIETQYF. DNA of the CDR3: TGTGCCAGCTCATCGTCGCTAGCGGGAATAGAGACCCAGTACTTC.

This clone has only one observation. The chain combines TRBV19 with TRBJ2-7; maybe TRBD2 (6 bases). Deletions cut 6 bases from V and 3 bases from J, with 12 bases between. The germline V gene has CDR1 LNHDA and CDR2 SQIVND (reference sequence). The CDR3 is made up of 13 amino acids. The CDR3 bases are TGTGCCAGTAGGAATAGCGGAGGCTACGAGCAGTACTTC. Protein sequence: CASRNSGGYEQYF.

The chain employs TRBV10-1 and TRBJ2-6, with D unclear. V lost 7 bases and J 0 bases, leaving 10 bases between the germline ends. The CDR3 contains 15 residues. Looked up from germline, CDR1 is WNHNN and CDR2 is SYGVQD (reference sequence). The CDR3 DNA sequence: TGCGCCAGCACAAACTGGGTCTCTGGGGCCAACGTCCTGACTTTC. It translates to CASTNWVSGANVLTF.

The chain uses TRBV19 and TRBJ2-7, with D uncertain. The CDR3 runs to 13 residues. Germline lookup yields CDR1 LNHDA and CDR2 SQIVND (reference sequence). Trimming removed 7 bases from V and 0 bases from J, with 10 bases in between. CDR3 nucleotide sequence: TGTGCCAGTAAGGAAGGTGACTCCTACGAGCAGTACTTC. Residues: CASKEGDSYEQYF.

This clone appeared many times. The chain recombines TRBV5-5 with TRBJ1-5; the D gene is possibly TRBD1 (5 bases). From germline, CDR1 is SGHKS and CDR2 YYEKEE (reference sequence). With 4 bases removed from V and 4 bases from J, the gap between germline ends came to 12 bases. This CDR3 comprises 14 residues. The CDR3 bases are TGTGCCAGCAGCCTCCGGGACGGGAATCAGCCCCAGCATTTT. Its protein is CASSLRDGNQPQHF. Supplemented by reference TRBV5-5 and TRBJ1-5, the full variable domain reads DAGVTQSPTHLIKTRGQQVTLRCSPISGHKSVSWYQQVLGQGPQFIFQYYEKEERGRGNFPDRFSARQFPNYSSELNVNALLLGDSALYLCASSLRDGNQPQHFGDGTRLSIL.

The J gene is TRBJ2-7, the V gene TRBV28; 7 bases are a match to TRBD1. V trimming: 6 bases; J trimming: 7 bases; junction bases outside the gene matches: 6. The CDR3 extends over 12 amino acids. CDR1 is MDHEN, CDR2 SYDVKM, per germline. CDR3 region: CASRDPTGEQYF. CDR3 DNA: TGTGCCAGCAGGGACCCGACAGGGGAGCAGTACTTC.

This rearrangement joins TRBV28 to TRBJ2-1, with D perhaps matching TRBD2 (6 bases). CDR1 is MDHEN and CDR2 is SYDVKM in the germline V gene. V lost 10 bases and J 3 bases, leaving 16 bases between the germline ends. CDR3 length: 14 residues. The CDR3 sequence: CAISPSVFYNEQFF. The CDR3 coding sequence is TGTGCCATCTCGCCTAGCGTCTTCTACAATGAGCAGTTCTTC.

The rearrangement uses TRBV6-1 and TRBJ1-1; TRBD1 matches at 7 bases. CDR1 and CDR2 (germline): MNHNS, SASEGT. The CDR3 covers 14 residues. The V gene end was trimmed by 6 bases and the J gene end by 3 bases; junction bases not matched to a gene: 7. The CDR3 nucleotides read TGTGCCAGCAGACCTACAGGGGCCCACACTGAAGCTTTCTTT. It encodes CASRPTGAHTEAFF.

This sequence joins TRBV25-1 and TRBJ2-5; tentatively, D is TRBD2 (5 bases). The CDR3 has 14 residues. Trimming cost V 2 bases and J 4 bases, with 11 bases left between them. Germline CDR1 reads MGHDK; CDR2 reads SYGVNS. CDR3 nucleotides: TGTGCCAGCAGTGAAGGAGAGGGAGCAGAGACCCAGTACTTC. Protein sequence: CASSEGEGAETQYF.

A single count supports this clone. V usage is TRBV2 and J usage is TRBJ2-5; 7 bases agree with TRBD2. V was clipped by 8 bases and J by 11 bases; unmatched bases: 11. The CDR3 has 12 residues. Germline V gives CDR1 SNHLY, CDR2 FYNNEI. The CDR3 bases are TGTGCCAGCCACCTTCAGACCGGGGGGCAGTACTTC. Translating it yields CASHLQTGGQYF.

The CDR3 DNA is TGTGCCAGCAGCCTCCAATATATGGCTCAAGAGACCCAGTACTTC. Its translation: CASSLQYMAQETQYF. J is TRBJ2-5 and V is TRBV7-2; D gene unclear. CDR3 size: 15 residues. Trimming took off 5 bases at V and 2 bases at J, with 15 bases between the two ends. CDR1 is SGHTA, CDR2 FQGNSA, per germline.

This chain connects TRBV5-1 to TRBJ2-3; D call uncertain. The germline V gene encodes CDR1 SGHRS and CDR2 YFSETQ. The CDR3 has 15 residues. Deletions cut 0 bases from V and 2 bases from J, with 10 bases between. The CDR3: CASSLAVGITDTQYF. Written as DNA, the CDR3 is TGCGCCAGCAGCTTGGCGGTGGGGATCACAGATACGCAGTATTTT.

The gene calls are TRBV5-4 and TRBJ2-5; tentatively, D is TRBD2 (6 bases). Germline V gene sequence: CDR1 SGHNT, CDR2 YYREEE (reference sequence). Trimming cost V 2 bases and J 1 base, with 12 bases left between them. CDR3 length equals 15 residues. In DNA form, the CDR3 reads TGTGCCAGCAGCTTAGACGGGACTTCCCAAGAGACCCAGTACTTC. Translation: CASSLDGTSQETQYF.

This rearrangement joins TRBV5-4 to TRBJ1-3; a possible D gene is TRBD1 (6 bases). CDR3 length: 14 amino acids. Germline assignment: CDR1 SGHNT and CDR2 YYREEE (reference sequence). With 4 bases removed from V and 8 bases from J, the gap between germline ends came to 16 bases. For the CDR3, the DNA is TGTGCCAGCAGCCGAACAGGGTTAAGGGACACCATATATTTT. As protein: CASSRTGLRDTIYF.

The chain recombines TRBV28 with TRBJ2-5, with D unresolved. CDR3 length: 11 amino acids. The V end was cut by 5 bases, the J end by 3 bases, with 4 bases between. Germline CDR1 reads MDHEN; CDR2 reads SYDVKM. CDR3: CASSVKETQYF. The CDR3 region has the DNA TGTGCCAGCAGTGTCAAAGAGACCCAGTACTTC.

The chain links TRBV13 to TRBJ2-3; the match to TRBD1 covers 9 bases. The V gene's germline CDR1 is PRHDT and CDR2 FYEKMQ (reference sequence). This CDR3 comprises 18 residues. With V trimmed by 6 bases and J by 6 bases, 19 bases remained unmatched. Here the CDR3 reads CASSSVIDPQGARDTQYF. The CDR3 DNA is TGTGCCAGCAGTTCGGTTATCGATCCACAGGGGGCGCGTGATACGCAGTATTTT.

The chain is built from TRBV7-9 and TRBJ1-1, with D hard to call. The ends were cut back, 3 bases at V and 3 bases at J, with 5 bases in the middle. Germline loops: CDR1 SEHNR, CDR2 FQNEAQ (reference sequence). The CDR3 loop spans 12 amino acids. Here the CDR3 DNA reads TGTGCCAGCAGCTTCCGGGACACTGAAGCTTTCTTT. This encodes CASSFRDTEAFF.

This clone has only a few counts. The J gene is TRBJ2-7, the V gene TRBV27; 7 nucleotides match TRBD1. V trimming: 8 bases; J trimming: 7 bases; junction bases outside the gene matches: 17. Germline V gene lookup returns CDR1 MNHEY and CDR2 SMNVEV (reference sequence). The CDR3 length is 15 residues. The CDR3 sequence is CASQEVTGVSREQYF. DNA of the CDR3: TGTGCCAGCCAGGAGGTCACAGGGGTATCACGAGAGCAGTACTTC.